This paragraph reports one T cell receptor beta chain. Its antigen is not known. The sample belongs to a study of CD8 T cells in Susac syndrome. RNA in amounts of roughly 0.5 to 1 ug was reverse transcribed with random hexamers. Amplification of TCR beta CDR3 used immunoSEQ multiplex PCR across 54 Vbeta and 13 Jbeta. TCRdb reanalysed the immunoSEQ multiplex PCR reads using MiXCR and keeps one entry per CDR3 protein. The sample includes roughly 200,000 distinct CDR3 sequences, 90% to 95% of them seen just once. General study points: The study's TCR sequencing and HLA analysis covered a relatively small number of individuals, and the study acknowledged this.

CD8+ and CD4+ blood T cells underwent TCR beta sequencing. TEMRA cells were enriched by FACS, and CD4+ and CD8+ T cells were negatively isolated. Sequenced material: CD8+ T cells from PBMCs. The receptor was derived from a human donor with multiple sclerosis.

Here the CDR3 reads CASNVLSTDTQYF. For the CDR3, the DNA is TGTGCCAGCAACGTACTGTCCACAGATACGCAGTATTTT. The gene calls are TRBV2 and TRBJ2-3; D is uncertain. CDR3 length: 13 amino acids. Germline CDR1 and CDR2: SNHLY and FYNNEI. The ends were cut back, 7 bases at V and 2 bases at J, with 10 bases in the middle.